The 25 T cell receptor beta chains given below trace back to one sample, sequenced in a study of OX40 agonist ivuxolimab in advanced cancers. The method was immunoSEQ multiplex PCR; TCRdb's version includes in-frame clones alone and lacks a portion of them. The table records roughly 56,000 clones, roughly 83% of them present only once. Material: CD4+ or CD8+ T cells sorted from blood, obtained in a trial of the OX40 agonist ivuxolimab. The receptors originated from an adult with an advanced solid tumor such as melanoma, head and neck, liver or kidney cancer.

The V gene is TRBV21-1, the J gene TRBJ1-5; the table calls TRBD1, which could not be checked here. TRBV21-1 represents a pseudogene. This CDR3 region has 17 residues. CDR3 region: CASSHRLGQGRGQPQHF. The DNA for the CDR3 is TGTGCCAGCAGCCACCGCTTGGGACAGGGGAGGGGGCAGCCCCAGCATTTT.

This clone was observed a few times. The V call is TRBV13, the J call TRBJ2-2; 7 positions agree with TRBD2. Germline V gives CDR1 PRHDT, CDR2 FYEKMQ (reference sequence). V lost 6 bases to trimming and J lost 1 base; unmatched junction nucleotides: 2. The CDR3 spans 14 residues. CDR3 sequence (DNA): TGTGCCAGCAGGGAGCGGGGGAACACCGGGGAGCTGTTTTTT. Translating gives CASRERGNTGELFF.

This clone has just one count. The genes are TRBV7-2 and TRBJ2-5, with D tentatively TRBD1 or TRBD2 (6 bases each). Per germline, CDR1 SGHTA and CDR2 FQGNSA. V dropped 1 base and J dropped 5 bases, with 14 bases sitting between them. This CDR3 is 15 amino acids long. The CDR3 spells CASSLGGQGRETQYF. CDR3 in DNA: TGTGCCAGCAGCTTAGGAGGGCAGGGGAGGGAGACCCAGTACTTC.

The rearrangement links TRBV5-4 to TRBJ2-3; no clear D. This CDR3 has 13 amino acids. CDR1 is SGHNT and CDR2 is YYREEE in the germline V gene (reference sequence). Trimming stripped 0 bases from V and 6 bases from J, with 8 bases between. The CDR3 nucleotides are TGTGCCAGCAGCTTGGCTTTTACCGATACGCAGTATTTT. It specifies CASSLAFTDTQYF.

This clone has just a few counts. This chain links TRBV5-4 with TRBJ2-2, with TRBD1 matching 9 bases. Germline-derived CDR1 and CDR2 are SGHNT and YYREEE (reference sequence). V lost 2 bases and J lost 5; bases outside the gene matches: 4. This CDR3 spans 15 amino acids. CDR3 amino acids: CASSFGQGYTGELFF. CDR3 bases: TGTGCCAGCAGCTTCGGACAGGGGTATACCGGGGAGCTGTTTTTT.

The chain has TRBV7-3 and TRBJ1-1; the match to TRBD1 covers 12 bases. With 3 bases clipped from V and 4 bases from J, the junction kept 9 bases outside the gene matches. This CDR3 spans 17 amino acids. The germline V gene encodes CDR1 SGHTA and CDR2 FQGTGA. CDR3 protein: CASSFSGTGGASTEAFF. CDR3 coding DNA: TGTGCCAGCAGCTTCTCCGGGACAGGGGGCGCGTCCACTGAAGCTTTCTTT.

The rearrangement links TRBV5-1 to TRBJ2-1, with D possibly matching TRBD1 (6 bases). V was shortened by 1 base and J by 3 bases, with 11 bases between the two germline ends. Germline V gives CDR1 SGHRS, CDR2 YFSETQ. This CDR3 comprises 15 residues. In DNA, the CDR3 is TGCGCCAGCAGCTTGAATCCAGGGGACTACAATGAGCAGTTCTTC. Its protein product is CASSLNPGDYNEQFF.

The DNA for the CDR3 is TGTGCCAGCAGCCCGTGGACTAGCGGGGGGGCAGAGACCCAGTACTTC. This sequence encodes CASSPWTSGGAETQYF. The gene calls are TRBV7-2 and TRBJ2-5; 15 bases are a match to TRBD2. This CDR3 region has 16 residues. Germline loops: CDR1 SGHTA, CDR2 FQGNSA. Losses at the gene ends were 5 bases for V and 4 bases for J; bases not matched to a gene: 5.

The chain carries TRBV6-1 and TRBJ1-5, with D possibly matching TRBD1 (5 bases). The germline V gene encodes CDR1 MNHNS and CDR2 SASEGT. The CDR3 runs to 14 residues. Trimming pared 6 bases from V and 3 bases from J, leaving 12 bases between. The DNA for the CDR3 is TGTGCCAGCAGCCAGGGTGGTAACAATCAGCCCCAGCATTTT. Translating it yields CASSQGGNNQPQHF.

The chain uses TRBV13 and TRBJ2-5, with TRBD2 identical over 8 bases. V lost 2 bases and J lost 4; bases outside the gene matches: 3. The CDR3 is made up of 14 amino acids. Germline CDR1 PRHDT, CDR2 FYEKMQ (reference sequence). Written as DNA, the CDR3 is TGTGCCAGCAGCTTACGGGGGGGTTCAGAGACCCAGTACTTC. It encodes CASSLRGGSETQYF.

The chain uses TRBV5-1 and TRBJ2-1; TRBD2 matches 8 bases. This CDR3 comprises 14 residues. J lost 6 bases, V lost 0 bases, and 2 bases had no gene match. From germline, CDR1 is SGHRS and CDR2 YFSETQ. As DNA, the CDR3 is TGCGCCAGCAGCTTGGGGACTAGCCCCAATGAGCAGTTCTTC. Protein product: CASSLGTSPNEQFF.

V usage is TRBV28 and J usage is TRBJ2-3; TRBD1 is a possible D gene (5 bases). The ends were cut back, 2 bases at V and 0 bases at J, with 9 bases in the middle. The CDR3 has 15 residues. Germline V lookup: CDR1 MDHEN, CDR2 SYDVKM. CDR3 residues: CASSLRGQSTDTQYF. In DNA form, the CDR3 reads TGTGCCAGCAGTTTACGAGGACAAAGCACAGATACGCAGTATTTT.

CDR3 coding DNA: TGTGCCAGCGGGAGCAGGAGCCAAGGGCTCTCTGGAAACACCATATATTTT. This codes for CASGSRSQGLSGNTIYF. The V gene is TRBV19, the J gene TRBJ1-3, with D uncertain. V lost 9 bases and J lost 0, with 21 bases in between. Germline V gene data show CDR1 as LNHDA and CDR2 as SQIVND (reference sequence). The CDR3 contains 17 residues.

The V gene is TRBV27, the J gene TRBJ1-2; D is perhaps TRBD1 (5 bases). The CDR3 runs 14 residues. V lost 5 bases and J 8 bases, leaving 18 bases between the germline ends. Germline assignment: CDR1 MNHEY and CDR2 SMNVEV (reference sequence). This CDR3 reads CASSNDPGDPGYTF. CDR3 sequence (DNA): TGTGCCAGCAGTAACGACCCCGGGGACCCAGGCTACACCTTC.

By sample fraction, this clone is medium-sized. This chain uses TRBV28 with TRBJ1-2; TRBD1 aligns across 8 bases. CDR3 length equals 15 residues. The germline CDR1 and CDR2 sequences are MDHEN and SYDVKM. The V segment lost 4 bases and the J segment 7 bases; nucleotides outside the gene matches: 11. The CDR3 here is CASSSIRTGLFGYTF. The CDR3, as DNA: TGTGCCAGCAGTTCGATACGGACAGGGCTCTTTGGCTACACCTTC.

The chain carries TRBV7-2 and TRBJ1-6; D call uncertain. The CDR3 consists of 15 residues. Germline loops: CDR1 SGHTA, CDR2 FQGNSA. Trimming took off 4 bases at V and 9 bases at J, with 16 bases between the two ends. CDR3 in DNA: TGTGCCAGCAGCTCGCTGGGGTCCCAATTTTCACCCCTCCACTTT. It yields the protein CASSSLGSQFSPLHF.

This chain links TRBV4-1 with TRBJ2-1, with a tentative D call TRBD1 (6 bases). The CDR3 is 14 residues long. CDR1 and CDR2 (germline): MGHRA, YSYEKL. Between the trimmed V and J ends, which lost 8 bases and 8 bases, there was a span of 19 bases. In nucleotides, the CDR3 is TGCGCCAGCCAACCACAGGGAGCCCGGGATGAGCAGTTCTTC. This codes for CASQPQGARDEQFF.

The gene calls are TRBV18 and TRBJ2-7; D uncertain. This CDR3 has 12 residues. The V end lost 2 bases, the J end lost 2 bases, and 4 bases lay between the germline ends. In germline, CDR1 is KGHSH, CDR2 LQKENI. CDR3 nucleotide sequence: TGTGCCAGCTCACCATCAGCCTACGAGCAGTACTTC. This sequence encodes CASSPSAYEQYF.

The chain employs TRBV30 and TRBJ2-3; tentatively, D is TRBD2 (6 bases). Germline assignment: CDR1 GTSNPN and CDR2 SVGIG (reference sequence). V shed 1 base and J shed 1 base, with 6 bases lying between them. The CDR3 runs to 13 residues. DNA of the CDR3: TGTGCCTGGAGTGGCGGGGGCACAGATACGCAGTATTTT. As protein: CAWSGGGTDTQYF.

In its sample, this clone was seen once. This chain joins TRBV2 and TRBJ2-1; D gene unclear. Per germline, CDR1 SNHLY and CDR2 FYNNEI. The V end was cut by 2 bases, the J end by 5 bases, with 16 bases between. The length of the CDR3 is 16 residues. The CDR3 is CASSEMDLSWDNEQFF. CDR3 sequence (DNA): TGTGCCAGCAGTGAAATGGACCTATCATGGGACAATGAGCAGTTCTTC.

V gene TRBV10-3 combines with J gene TRBJ2-7; D may be TRBD2 (5 bases). V was clipped by 10 bases and J by 3 bases, with 22 bases between them. The CDR3 spans 15 residues. In germline, CDR1 is ENHRY, CDR2 SYGVKD. CDR3 protein: CASTLGPRRNYEQYF. The CDR3 DNA sequence: TGTGCCAGCACACTAGGCCCCCGGCGAAACTACGAGCAGTACTTC.

The chain has TRBV28 and TRBJ1-4, with 7 bases matching TRBD1. CDR3 size: 15 residues. CDR1 is MDHEN and CDR2 is SYDVKM in the germline V gene. The V and J ends lost 2 bases and 7 bases, in that order; junction bases with no gene match: 7. The CDR3 DNA sequence: TGTGCCAGCAGTTTAAGCACAGGGGCAGGTGAAAAACTGTTTTTT. As protein: CASSLSTGAGEKLFF.

V and J are TRBV19 and TRBJ1-1, with unresolved D. There are 13 residues in the CDR3. Germline V gene lookup returns CDR1 LNHDA and CDR2 SQIVND (reference sequence). Trimming removed 1 base from V and 3 bases from J, with 6 bases in between. The CDR3 spells CASSIAGDTEAFF. In nucleotides, the CDR3 is TGTGCCAGTAGTATAGCGGGAGACACTGAAGCTTTCTTT.

The chain links TRBV5-4 to TRBJ1-2, with 8 bases that match TRBD1. Germline CDR1 and CDR2: SGHNT and YYREEE (reference sequence). J was trimmed by 4 bases and V by 5 bases; bases with no gene match: 4. CDR3 length: 13 residues. CDR3 in amino acids: CASRGGQGYGYTF. The CDR3, as DNA: TGTGCCAGCAGAGGTGGACAGGGCTATGGCTACACCTTC.

The V gene is TRBV19, the J gene TRBJ2-7, with 12 bases identical to TRBD2. V shed 6 bases, J shed 3 bases, and the junction held 3 bases outside the gene matches. The V gene's germline CDR1 is LNHDA and CDR2 SQIVND (reference sequence). This CDR3 is 14 amino acids long. CDR3 nucleotides: TGTGCCAGTAGGAGGACTAGCGGGGACTACGAGCAGTACTTC. Encoded protein: CASRRTSGDYEQYF.